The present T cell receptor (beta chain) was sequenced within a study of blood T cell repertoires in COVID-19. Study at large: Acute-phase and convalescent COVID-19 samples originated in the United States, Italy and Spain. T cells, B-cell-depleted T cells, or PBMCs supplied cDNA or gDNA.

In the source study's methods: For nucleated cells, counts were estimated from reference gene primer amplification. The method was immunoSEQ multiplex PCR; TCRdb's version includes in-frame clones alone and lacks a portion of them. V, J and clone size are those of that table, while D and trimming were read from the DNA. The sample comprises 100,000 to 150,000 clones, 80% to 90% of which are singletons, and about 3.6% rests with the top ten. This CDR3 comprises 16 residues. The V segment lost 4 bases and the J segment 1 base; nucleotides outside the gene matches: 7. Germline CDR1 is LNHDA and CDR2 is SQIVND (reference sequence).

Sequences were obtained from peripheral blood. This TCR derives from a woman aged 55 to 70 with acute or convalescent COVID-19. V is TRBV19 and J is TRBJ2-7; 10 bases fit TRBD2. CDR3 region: CASSTGSGRVSYEQYF. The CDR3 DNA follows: TGTGCCAGTAGTACCGGAAGCGGGAGGGTATCCTACGAGCAGTACTTC.